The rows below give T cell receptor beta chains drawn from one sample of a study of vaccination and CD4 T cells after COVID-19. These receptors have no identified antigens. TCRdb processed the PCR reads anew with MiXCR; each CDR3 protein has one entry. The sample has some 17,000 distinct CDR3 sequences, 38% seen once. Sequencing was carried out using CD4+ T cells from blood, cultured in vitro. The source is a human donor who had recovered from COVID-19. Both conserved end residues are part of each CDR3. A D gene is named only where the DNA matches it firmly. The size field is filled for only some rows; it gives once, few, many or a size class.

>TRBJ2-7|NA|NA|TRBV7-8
TGTGCCAGCAGCAGAACCGGGACGGCTTCCTACGAGCAGTACTTC
CASSRTGTASYEQYF
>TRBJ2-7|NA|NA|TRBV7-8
TGTGCCAGCAGCCCTGGGACTGTCTACGAGCAGTACTTC
CASSPGTVYEQYF
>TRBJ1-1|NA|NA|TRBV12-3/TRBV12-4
TGTGCCAGCAGTTTTGCCTGGACCCACACTGAAGCTTTCTTT
CASSFAWTHTEAFF
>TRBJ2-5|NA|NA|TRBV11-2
TGTGCCAGCAGCTCACAGCCTAGCACTCAAGAGACCCAGTACTTC
CASSSQPSTQETQYF
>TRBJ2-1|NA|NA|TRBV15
TGTGCCACCAGCAACCGGGACCGAAACTCCAATGAGCAGTTCTTC
CATSNRDRNSNEQFF
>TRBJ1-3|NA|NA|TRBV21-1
TGTGCCAGCAGCAAAGCTCCCGGCTCTGGAAACACCATATATTTT
CASSKAPGSGNTIYF
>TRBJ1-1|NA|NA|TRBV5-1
TGCGCCAGCAGCCAAAACACTGAAGCTTTCTTT
CASSQNTEAFF
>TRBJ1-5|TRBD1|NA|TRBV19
TGTGCCAGTAGTGAACAGGGGGGAAATCAGCCCCAGCATTTT
CASSEQGGNQPQHF
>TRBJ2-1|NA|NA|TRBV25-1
TGTGCCAGCAGTGAATCTCAGAAGAGCTCCTACAATGAGCAGTTCTTC
CASSESQKSSYNEQFF
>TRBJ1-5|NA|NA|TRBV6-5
TGTGCCAGCAGTTACGGAACGCCCGGAGGCAATCAGCCCCAGCATTTT
CASSYGTPGGNQPQHF
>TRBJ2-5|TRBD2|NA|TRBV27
TGTGCCAGCAGCCTTACCGCCTGGGACTCTCGGACTAGCGGGAGAGGAGAGACCCAGTACTTC
CASSLTAWDSRTSGRGETQYF
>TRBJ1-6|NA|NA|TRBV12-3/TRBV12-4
TGTGCCAGCAGCCTCCAAGAGGGTTCACCCCTCCACTTT
CASSLQEGSPLHF
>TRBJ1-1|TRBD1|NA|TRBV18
TGTGCCAGCTCACCAAGGGACAGGGATGACACTGAAGCTTTCTTT
CASSPRDRDDTEAFF
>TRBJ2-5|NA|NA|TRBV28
TGTGCCAGCAGTTCGGGGACTTTCCAAGAGACCCAGTACTTC
CASSSGTFQETQYF
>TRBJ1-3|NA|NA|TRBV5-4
TGTGCCAGCAGCTTGGAAGCTGGAAACACCATATATTTT
CASSLEAGNTIYF
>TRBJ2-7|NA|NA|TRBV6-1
TGTGCCAGCAGGACAGACTCCTACGAGCAGTACTTC
CASRTDSYEQYF
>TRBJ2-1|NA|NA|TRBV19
TGTGCCAGTAGGTCCCAGGGGAGCTCCTACAATGAGCAGTTCTTC
CASRSQGSSYNEQFF
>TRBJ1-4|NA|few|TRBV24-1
TGTGCCACCAGTGACCGATGGGAAAAACTGTTTTTT
CATSDRWEKLFF
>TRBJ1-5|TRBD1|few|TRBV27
TGTGCCAGCAGACCCGGGACAGGGAGGGACGGTGGCAATCAGCCCCAGCATTTT
CASRPGTGRDGGNQPQHF
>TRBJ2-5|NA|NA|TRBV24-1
TGTGCCACCAGTGACCCGGACACTTGGGGGTTGGAGACCCAGTACTTC
CATSDPDTWGLETQYF
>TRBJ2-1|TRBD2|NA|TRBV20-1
TGCAGTGCCAACCTGGCTAGCGGGATAGGTTCCTACAATGAGCAGTTCTTC
CSANLASGIGSYNEQFF
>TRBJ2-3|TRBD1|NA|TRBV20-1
TGCAGTGCTAGGTCGGACAGGGGGCGATCAGATACGCAGTATTTT
CSARSDRGRSDTQYF
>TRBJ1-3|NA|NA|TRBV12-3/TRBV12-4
TGTGCCAGCACTATAACCGGGGGAAACACCATATATTTT
CASTITGGNTIYF
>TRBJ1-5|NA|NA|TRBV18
TGTGCCAGCTCACCGGTTAGGGAGAGGGGCAATCAGCCCCAGCATTTT
CASSPVRERGNQPQHF
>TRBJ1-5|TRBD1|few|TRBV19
TGTGCCAGTAGTATTGGGACAGACGAGGGGCCCCAGCATTTT
CASSIGTDEGPQHF
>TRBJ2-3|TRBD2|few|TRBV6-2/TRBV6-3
TGTGCCAGCAGACTAGCGGGAGGGCACACAGATACGCAGTATTTT
CASRLAGGHTDTQYF
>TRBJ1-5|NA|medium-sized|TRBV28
TGTGCCAGCAGTGGAGACAGGCGATACAATCAGCCCCAGCATTTT
CASSGDRRYNQPQHF
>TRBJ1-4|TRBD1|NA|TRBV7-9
TGTGCCAGCAGCCGACAGGGCCGAGAGGAAAAACTGTTTTTT
CASSRQGREEKLFF
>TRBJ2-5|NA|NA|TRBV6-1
TGTGCCAGCAGTGAAAATGGGGTGGAGACCCAGTACTTC
CASSENGVETQYF
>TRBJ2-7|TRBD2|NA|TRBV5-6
TGTGCCAGCAGCTCGTTGTCGGCGGGAGAATACTACGAGCAGTACTTC
CASSSLSAGEYYEQYF
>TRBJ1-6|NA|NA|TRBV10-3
TGTGCCATCAGTGAGTTAGGACAGAATTCACCCCTCCACTTT
CAISELGQNSPLHF
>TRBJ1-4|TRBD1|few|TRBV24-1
TGTGCCACCAGTGATTCTCCCAGGGGGAGAGGGAATGAAAAACTGTTTTTT
CATSDSPRGRGNEKLFF
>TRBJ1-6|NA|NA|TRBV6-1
TGTGCCAGCAGCCCCCGCCGGGATTCACCCCTCCACTTT
CASSPRRDSPLHF
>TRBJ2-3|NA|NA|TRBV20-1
TGCAGTGCGCAAAAAGGGGGGGCTGCAGATACGCAGTATTTT
CSAQKGGAADTQYF
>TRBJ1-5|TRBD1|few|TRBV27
TGTGCCAGCAGTTGGACAGGCAGCAATCAGCCCCAGCATTTT
CASSWTGSNQPQHF
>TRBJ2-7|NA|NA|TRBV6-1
TGTGCCAGCAGTGGTCGGAGGACCTCCTACGAGCAGTACTTC
CASSGRRTSYEQYF
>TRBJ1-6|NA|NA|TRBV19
TGTGCCAGTAGAAATACAGGGATACTTTCACCCCTCCACTTT
CASRNTGILSPLHF
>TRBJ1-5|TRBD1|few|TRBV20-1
TGCAGTGGGCAGGGGGGGGCCGGGTCCCAGCATTTT
CSGQGGAGSQHF
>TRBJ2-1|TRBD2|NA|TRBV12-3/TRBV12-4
TGTGCCAGCGGGAGGGCCTACAATGAGCAGTTCTTC
CASGRAYNEQFF
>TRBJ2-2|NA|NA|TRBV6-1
TGTGCCAGCGGCCCATACGCAGGCGGGGAGCTGTTTTTT
CASGPYAGGELFF
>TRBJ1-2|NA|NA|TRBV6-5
TGTGCCAGCAGTTACTCGATGTCGGGGAGTGGCTACACCTTC
CASSYSMSGSGYTF
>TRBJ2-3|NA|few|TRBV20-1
TGCAGTGCAGATCGACAGGAAGATACGCAGTATTTT
CSADRQEDTQYF
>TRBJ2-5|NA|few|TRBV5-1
TGCGCCAGCAGCTTTGCCCAGGGGCCAGAGTACTTC
CASSFAQGPEYF
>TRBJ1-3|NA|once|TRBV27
TGTGCCAGCAGTCCGTCCAGTTTGGTTGGAAACACCATATATTTT
CASSPSSLVGNTIYF
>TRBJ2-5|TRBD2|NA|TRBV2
TGTGCCAGCAGTCGTAGCGGGAGGGTTTCTGACGAGACCCAGTACTTC
CASSRSGRVSDETQYF
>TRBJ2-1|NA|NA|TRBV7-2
TGTGCCAGCAGCTCGACAGGCGCCTACAATGAGCAGTTCTTC
CASSSTGAYNEQFF